This is a list of T cell receptor beta chains from one sample in a study of CD4 and CD8 cells across lung adenocarcinoma regions. TCRdb fed the PCR reads into MiXCR, producing one record per CDR3 protein. This table has fewer than 20,000 distinct CDR3 sequences, about half appearing once. Material for sequencing was CD8+ T cells from the center of a lung tumor. The receptor set was obtained from a female donor with lung adenocarcinoma. The CD4 and CD8 labels of this study may be unreliable. Both conserved end residues are part of each CDR3.

>TRBV6-5
CASSYRLAGPTGELFF
>TRBV6-1
CASTPKAGLAGGTDTQYF
>TRBV6-1
CASSRGVAGGPRTETQYF
>TRBV4-1
CASSHSGRVDTQYF
>TRBV6-4
CASSDSQSGQGEMNEQFF
>TRBV6-1
CAGWGLCATNTQYF
>TRBV27
CASTRLPGTGYTF
>TRBV11-3
CASSVTSGGFETQYF
>TRBV27
CASSSGQGFNEQFF
>TRBV6-1
CASAGARGSGPDTQYF
>TRBV6-2/TRBV6-3
CASSEGLAGGPYTGELFF
>TRBV6-2/TRBV6-3
CASSYSEGGYEQYF
>TRBV14
CASSLLPFNEQFF
>TRBV11-2
CASSLEPSGGGGTQYF
>TRBV6-1
CASSVGRSGGVTGELFF
>TRBV6-1
CASSTTGTGELFF
>TRBV10-1
CARGDLGGDQETQYF
>TRBV27
CASSQSTGATEAFF
>TRBV7-2
CGSCVGLAGRNTDTQYF
>TRBV24-1
CATSDKRDSGPSGDTQYF
>TRBV6-2/TRBV6-3
CASSPGWGRGTDTQYF
>TRBV7-6
CASSLSLRQGVYNEQFF
>TRBV6-5
CASRYSGGAGAYEQTF
>TRBV7-2
CASSLRRGTMNTEAFF
>TRBV6-5
CASSSLAGYNEQFF
>TRBV7-2
CASSLDRETQYF
>TRBV27
CASSAPTGTDTQYF
>TRBV14
CAGSQATASDAQYF
>TRBV27
CGGGAPETQYF
>TRBV7-2
CASSPVQQGGEQYF
>TRBV27
CASSLYRTGVPDGYTF
>TRBV6-2/TRBV6-3
CASTGLAPNSYEQYF
>TRBV15
CATSRGGTGDNEQFF
>TRBV27
CASSSGRLDTQYF
>TRBV12-3/TRBV12-4
CASSSQQGSHIQYF
>TRBV6-8
CAAVVGGRGGETQYF
>TRBV6-1
CASGGGTSRTKDIQYF
>TRBV6-5
CASSYSTGGRAEAFF
>TRBV6-5
CASSYVGGGGAANTQYF
>TRBV5-1
CASSLDRGNEQYF
>TRBV10-2
CASSATSGGDTDTQYF
>TRBV12-3/TRBV12-4
CASSLQGQRETQYF
>TRBV3-1
CASIRNQGVVETQYF
>TRBV6-1
CASSRGRAGGRDQETQYF
>TRBV27
CARGTSFNEQFF
>TRBV10-1
CASSGRGIQETQYF
>TRBV7-6
CASSSEEGGRGYF
>TRBV10-3
CAGSGGLDQDTQYF
>TRBV3-1
CASSQGLAGVSGIETQYF
>TRBV10-1
CASSDIAGSTDTQYF
>TRBV6-1
CASRVLGRWATNTQYF
>TRBV12-5
CASGPRLYGDEQFF
>TRBV12-3/TRBV12-4
CASSLNGDQPQHF
>TRBV6-1
CASSAGAKTQYF
>TRBV9
CASSPQRDRQVPEYF
>TRBV5-1
CASGGASSQETQYF
>TRBV4-2
CASSQDAGSYNEQFF